This T cell receptor beta chain was profiled in a study of blood T cell repertoires in COVID-19. Germline values: CDR1 MNHEY, CDR2 SVGAGI. The CDR3 is 15 residues long. V was cut by 0 bases and J by 3 bases, with 11 bases left in between. Produced via immunoSEQ multiplex PCR; TCRdb's table is partial and in-frame only. The repertoire holds roughly 99,000 clones, 88% seen once, with roughly 6.6% in the top ten. The sample comprised peripheral blood. The TCR comes from a man aged 45-60 years with active or convalescent COVID-19. This chain links TRBV6-5 with TRBJ1-1; weak D call: TRBD1 (5 bases). CDR3 protein: CASSYSVRVDTEAFF. The DNA of the CDR3 is TGTGCCAGCAGTTACTCGGTCAGGGTGGACACTGAAGCTTTCTTT.